Detailed here is one T cell receptor (beta chain). The antigen is undetermined. Unique molecular identifiers were used in preparing the TCRbeta library. Via MiXCR, TCRdb re-called the PCR reads, giving one row per CDR3 protein. In the table there are about 980,000 distinct CDR3 sequences, about 29% of which are singletons. The CDR3 contains 14 residues. V was clipped by 4 bases and J by 0 bases, with 9 bases between them. Germline V gives CDR1 SQVTM, CDR2 ANQGSEA. This specimen belongs to a study of T-cell reconstitution after alpha-beta-depleted transplantation in children. General study points: Where some patients showed high TCRbeta diversity at day 60, it came from recipient T cells and thymic progenitors that had survived.

The chain combines TRBV29-1 with TRBJ2-2; D unclear. This clonotype was obtained from a boy under three years old who had a stem cell transplant for SCID, so the T cells may come from the graft donor. The specimen was PBMCs, mostly from graft donor cells, collected 360 days after TCRalphabeta/CD19-depleted stem cell transplant. CDR3 nucleotides: TGCAGCGTTGTCTCCAGGTCGAACACCGGGGAGCTGTTTTTT. This sequence encodes CSVVSRSNTGELFF.